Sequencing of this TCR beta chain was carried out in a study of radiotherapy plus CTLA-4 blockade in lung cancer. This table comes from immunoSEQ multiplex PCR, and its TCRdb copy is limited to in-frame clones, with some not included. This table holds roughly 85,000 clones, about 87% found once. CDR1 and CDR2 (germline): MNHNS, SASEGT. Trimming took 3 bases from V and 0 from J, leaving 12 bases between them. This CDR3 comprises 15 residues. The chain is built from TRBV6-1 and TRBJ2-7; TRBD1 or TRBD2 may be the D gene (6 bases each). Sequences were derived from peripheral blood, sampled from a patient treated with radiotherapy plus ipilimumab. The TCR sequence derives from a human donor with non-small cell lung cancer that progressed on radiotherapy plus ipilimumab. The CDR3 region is CASSDKTGASYEQYF. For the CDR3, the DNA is TGTGCCAGCAGTGATAAGACGGGGGCCTCCTACGAGCAGTACTTC.